The clone carrying this T cell receptor beta chain came up once. The antigen is unknown. TCRdb's table, derived via immunoSEQ multiplex PCR, lists solely in-frame clones and lacks some. In the table there are over 55,000 clones, under 90% of which are singletons. V trimming: 3 bases; J trimming: 6 bases; junction bases outside the gene matches: 4. The CDR3 has 15 amino acids. Germline-derived CDR1 and CDR2 are SNHLY and FYNNEI. This entry is derived from a study of graft-versus-host responses after intestinal transplantation. This rearrangement joins TRBV2 to TRBJ1-5; 11 nucleotides line up with TRBD1. The sequences come from unstimulated CD4+ T cells sorted from spleen or lymph node cells, collected before transplant. This receptor was taken from a human donor who was the organ donor for an intestinal transplant. The CDR3 region is CASSDRGTGGQPQHF. The CDR3 nucleotides read TGTGCCAGCAGTGACAGAGGGACAGGGGGTCAGCCCCAGCATTTT.